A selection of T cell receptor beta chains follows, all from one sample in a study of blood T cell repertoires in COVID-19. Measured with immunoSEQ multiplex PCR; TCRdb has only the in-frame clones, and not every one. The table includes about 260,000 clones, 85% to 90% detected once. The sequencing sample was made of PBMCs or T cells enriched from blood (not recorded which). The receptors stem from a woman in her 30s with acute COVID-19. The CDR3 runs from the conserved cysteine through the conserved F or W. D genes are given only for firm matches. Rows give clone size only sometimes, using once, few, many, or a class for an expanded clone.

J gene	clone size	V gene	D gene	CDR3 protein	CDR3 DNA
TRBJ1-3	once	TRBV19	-	CASTTGRSGNTIYF	TGTGCCAGTACGACAGGCCGCTCTGGAAACACCATATATTTT
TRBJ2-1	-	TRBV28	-	CASDSPAGAPPVEQFF	TGTGCCAGCGATAGTCCTGCAGGGGCTCCCCCGGTGGAGCAGTTCTTC
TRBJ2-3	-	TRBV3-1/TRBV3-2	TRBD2	CASSQASGSTDTQYF	TGTGCCAGCAGCCAAGCTAGCGGGAGTACAGATACGCAGTATTTT
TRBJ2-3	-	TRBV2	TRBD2	CASSGAGATDTQYF	TGTGCCAGCAGTGGCGCGGGAGCAACAGATACGCAGTATTTT
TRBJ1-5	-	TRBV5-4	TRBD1	CASSRDRDGQPQHF	TGTGCCAGCAGCCGCGACAGGGACGGTCAGCCCCAGCATTTT
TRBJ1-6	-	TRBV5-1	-	CASSLSGVNSPLHF	TGCGCCAGCAGCTTGTCAGGGGTCAATTCACCCCTCCACTTT
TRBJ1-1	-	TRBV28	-	CASSLSGSLNTEAFF	TGTGCCAGCAGTTTATCGGGAAGTTTGAACACTGAAGCTTTCTTT
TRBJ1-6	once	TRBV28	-	CASSSWGVGTLHF	TGTGCCAGCAGTTCCTGGGGGGTGGGGACCCTCCACTTT
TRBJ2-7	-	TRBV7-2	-	CASSLRGGSSYEQYF	TGTGCCAGCAGCTTAAGGGGGGGAAGCTCCTACGAGCAGTACTTC
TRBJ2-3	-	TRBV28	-	CASSFVAIADTQYF	TGTGCCAGCAGTTTTGTAGCGATCGCAGATACGCAGTATTTT
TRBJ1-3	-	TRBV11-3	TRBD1	CASTSGGQGPSGNTIYF	TGTGCCAGCACCAGTGGGGGACAGGGGCCATCGGGAAACACCATATATTTT
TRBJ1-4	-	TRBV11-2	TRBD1	CASSPGQGRLNEKLFF	TGTGCCAGCAGCCCGGGACAGGGCCGACTTAATGAAAAACTGTTTTTT
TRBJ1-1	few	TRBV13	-	CASSFGRLRSGATEAFF	TGTGCCAGCAGCTTCGGCCGTCTGAGAAGTGGAGCGACTGAAGCTTTCTTT
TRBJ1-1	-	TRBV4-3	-	CASSLGGLNTEAFF	TGCGCCAGTTCCCTTGGGGGGTTGAACACTGAAGCTTTCTTT
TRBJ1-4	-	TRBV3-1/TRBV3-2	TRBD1	CASSQTGTGLNEKLFF	TGTGCCAGCAGCCAAACCGGGACAGGGCTTAATGAAAAACTGTTTTTT
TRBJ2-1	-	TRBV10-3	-	CAISDQGGPYNEQFF	TGTGCCATCAGTGACCAGGGAGGACCCTACAATGAGCAGTTCTTC
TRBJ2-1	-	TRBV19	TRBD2	CASSIGLAESAPSSYNEQFF	TGTGCCAGTAGTATTGGTCTAGCGGAATCAGCACCAAGCTCCTACAATGAGCAGTTCTTC
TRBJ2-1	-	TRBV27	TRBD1	CASSLRDRVFDEQFF	TGTGCCAGCAGTTTAAGGGACAGGGTTTTCGATGAGCAGTTCTTC
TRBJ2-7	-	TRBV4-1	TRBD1	CASSPVGTGREYEQYF	TGCGCCAGCAGTCCGGTAGGGACAGGGCGGGAATACGAGCAGTACTTC
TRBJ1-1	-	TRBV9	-	CASSVGPGSEAFF	TGTGCCAGCAGCGTAGGGCCGGGTTCGGAAGCTTTCTTT
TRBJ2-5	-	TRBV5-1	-	CASSFSPIGGQQETQYF	TGCGCCAGCAGCTTCTCCCCCATTGGTGGACAACAAGAGACCCAGTACTTC
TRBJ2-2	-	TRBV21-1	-	CASSIFPGTSGRGTGELFF	TGTGCCAGCAGCATCTTTCCCGGGACTAGCGGGAGGGGAACCGGGGAGCTGTTTTTT
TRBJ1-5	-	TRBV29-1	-	CSAGMRQPQHF	TGCAGCGCTGGAATGAGGCAGCCCCAGCATTTT
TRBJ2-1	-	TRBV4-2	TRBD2	CASSQDDLSGIDNEQFF	TGTGCCAGCAGCCAAGATGACCTTAGCGGGATCGACAATGAGCAGTTCTTC
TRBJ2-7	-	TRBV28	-	CASSFGSSYEQYF	TGTGCCAGCAGTTTCGGGTCTTCCTACGAGCAGTACTTC
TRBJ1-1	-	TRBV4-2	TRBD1	CASSQDFGQGEAFF	TGTGCCAGCAGCCAAGATTTTGGACAGGGGGAAGCTTTCTTT
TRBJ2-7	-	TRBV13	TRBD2	CASSPGGAGGPREQYF	TGTGCCAGCAGCCCCGGGGGGGCGGGAGGGCCGCGTGAGCAGTACTTC
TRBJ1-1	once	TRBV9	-	CASSVGAGGNTEAFF	TGTGCCAGCAGCGTAGGGGCAGGTGGGAACACTGAAGCTTTCTTT
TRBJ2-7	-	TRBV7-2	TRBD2	CASSKPGLAGATSYEQYF	TGTGCCAGCAGCAAACCCGGACTAGCGGGAGCGACCTCCTACGAGCAGTACTTC
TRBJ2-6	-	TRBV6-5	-	CASSYIRAGANVLTF	TGTGCCAGCAGTTACATCAGGGCTGGGGCCAACGTCCTGACTTTC
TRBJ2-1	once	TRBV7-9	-	CASSYRDINEQFF	TGTGCCAGCAGCTACCGGGACATCAATGAGCAGTTCTTC
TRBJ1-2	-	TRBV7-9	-	CASSYGEVANYGYTF	TGTGCCAGCAGCTATGGGGAGGTAGCTAACTATGGCTACACCTTC
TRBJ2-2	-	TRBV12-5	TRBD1	CASGEQGAGTGELFF	TGTGCTAGTGGCGAACAGGGGGCGGGTACCGGGGAGCTGTTTTTT
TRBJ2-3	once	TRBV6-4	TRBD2	CASSTGTSELTDTQYF	TGTGCCAGCAGTACCGGGACTAGCGAGCTCACAGATACGCAGTATTTT
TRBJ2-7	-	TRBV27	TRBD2	CASAPGGRSYEQYF	TGTGCCAGCGCCCCGGGCGGGAGGTCCTACGAGCAGTACTTC
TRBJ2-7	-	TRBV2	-	CASSEEGGSSYEQYF	TGTGCCAGCAGTGAGGAGGGGGGGAGCTCCTACGAGCAGTACTTC
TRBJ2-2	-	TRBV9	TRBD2	CASSAGLAGGGITGELFF	TGTGCCAGCAGCGCTGGACTAGCGGGAGGGGGTATTACCGGGGAGCTGTTTTTT
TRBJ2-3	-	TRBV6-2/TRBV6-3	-	CASSSGLGGGTDTQYF	TGTGCCAGCAGTTCCGGACTTGGGGGCGGAACAGATACGCAGTATTTT
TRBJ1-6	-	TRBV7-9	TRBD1	CASMGGQGFSPLHF	TGTGCCAGCATGGGAGGACAGGGGTTTTCACCCCTCCACTTT
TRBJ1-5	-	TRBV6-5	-	CASRPDQVQPQHF	TGTGCCAGCAGACCGGATCAGGTTCAGCCCCAGCATTTT
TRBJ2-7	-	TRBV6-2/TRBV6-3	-	CASSYPANEQYF	TGTGCCAGCAGTTACCCAGCGAACGAGCAGTACTTC
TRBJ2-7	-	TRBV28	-	CASSLFGGPSSYEQYF	TGTGCCAGCAGTTTATTTGGGGGCCCAAGCTCCTACGAGCAGTACTTC
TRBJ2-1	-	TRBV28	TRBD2	CASRPAGTSGTNEQFF	TGTGCCAGCAGACCCGCCGGGACTAGCGGGACCAATGAGCAGTTCTTC
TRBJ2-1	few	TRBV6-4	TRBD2	CASSEASGSTNEQFF	TGTGCCAGCAGTGAAGCTAGCGGGAGTACGAATGAGCAGTTCTTC
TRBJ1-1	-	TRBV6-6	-	CASSYTQGEGGEAFF	TGTGCCAGCAGTTACACCCAAGGCGAGGGCGGTGAAGCTTTCTTT
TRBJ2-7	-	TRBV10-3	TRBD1	CAIRPGQGDYEQYF	TGTGCCATCAGACCCGGACAGGGTGATTACGAGCAGTACTTC
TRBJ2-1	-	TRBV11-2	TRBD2	CASSYRLAGVVLDEQFF	TGTGCCAGCAGCTACAGGCTAGCGGGAGTGGTTTTGGATGAGCAGTTCTTC
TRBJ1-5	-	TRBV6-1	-	CASSEIGSGGPQHF	TGTGCCAGCAGTGAAATAGGCAGCGGCGGGCCCCAGCATTTT
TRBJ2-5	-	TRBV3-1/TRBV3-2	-	CASSLSRVQETQYF	TGTGCCAGCAGCCTTTCGAGAGTTCAAGAGACCCAGTACTTC
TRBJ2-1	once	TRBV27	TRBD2	CASSSGDSYNEQFF	TGTGCCAGCAGTAGCGGGGACTCCTACAATGAGCAGTTCTTC
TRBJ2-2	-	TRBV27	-	CASTHHPGKLIGELFF	TGTGCCAGCACCCACCACCCGGGTAAATTGATCGGGGAGCTGTTTTTT
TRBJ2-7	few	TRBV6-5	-	CASSYSGGGYEQYF	TGTGCCAGCAGTTACTCGGGAGGAGGCTACGAGCAGTACTTC
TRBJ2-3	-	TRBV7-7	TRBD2	CASSLAAGGITDTQYF	TGTGCTAGCAGCTTAGCTGCGGGAGGGATCACAGATACGCAGTATTTT
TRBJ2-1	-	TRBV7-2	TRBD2	CASSARLAANSYNEQFF	TGTGCCAGCAGCGCCCGACTAGCGGCAAACTCCTACAATGAGCAGTTCTTC